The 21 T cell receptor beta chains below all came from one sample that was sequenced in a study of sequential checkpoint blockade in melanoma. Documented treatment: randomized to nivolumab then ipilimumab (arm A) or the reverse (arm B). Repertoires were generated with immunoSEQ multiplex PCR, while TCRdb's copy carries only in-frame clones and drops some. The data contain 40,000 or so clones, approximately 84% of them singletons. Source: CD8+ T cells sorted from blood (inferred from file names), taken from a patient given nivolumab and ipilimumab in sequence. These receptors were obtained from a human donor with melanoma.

The CDR3 region is CAWSAGTSGVSEQFF. The CDR3 DNA reads TGTGCCTGGAGTGCAGGGACTAGCGGGGTCAGTGAGCAGTTCTTC. The chain carries TRBV30 and TRBJ2-1, with 13 positions matching TRBD2. Germline V gene sequence: CDR1 GTSNPN, CDR2 SVGIG (reference sequence). This CDR3 comprises 15 residues. Trimming cost V 1 base and J 9 bases; bases outside gene matches: 6.

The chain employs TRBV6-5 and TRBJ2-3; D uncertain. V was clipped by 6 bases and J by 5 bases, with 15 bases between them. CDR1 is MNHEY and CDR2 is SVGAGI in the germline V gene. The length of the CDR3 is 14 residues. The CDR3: CASRGVRAQDTQYF. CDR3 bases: TGTGCCAGCAGGGGCGTCCGAGCCCAAGATACGCAGTATTTT.

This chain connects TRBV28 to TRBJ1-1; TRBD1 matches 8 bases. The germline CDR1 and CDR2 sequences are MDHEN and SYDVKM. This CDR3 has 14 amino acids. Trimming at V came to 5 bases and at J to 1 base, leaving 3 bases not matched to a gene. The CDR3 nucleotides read TGTGCCAGCAGTCTAGGACAGGGGAACACTGAAGCTTTCTTT. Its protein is CASSLGQGNTEAFF.

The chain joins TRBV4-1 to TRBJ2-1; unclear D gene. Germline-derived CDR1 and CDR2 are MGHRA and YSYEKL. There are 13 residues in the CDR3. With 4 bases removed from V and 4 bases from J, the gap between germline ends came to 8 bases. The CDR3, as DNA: TGCGCCAGCAGCCCCCCGCGATACAATGAGCAGTTCTTC. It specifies CASSPPRYNEQFF.

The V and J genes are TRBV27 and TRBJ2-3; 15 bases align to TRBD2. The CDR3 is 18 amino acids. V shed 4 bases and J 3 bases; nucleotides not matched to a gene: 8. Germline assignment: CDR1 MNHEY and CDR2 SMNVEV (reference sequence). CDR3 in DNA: TGTGCCAGCAGTTCCGCCTGGACTAGCGGGGGGGTGACAGATACGCAGTATTTT. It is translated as CASSSAWTSGGVTDTQYF.

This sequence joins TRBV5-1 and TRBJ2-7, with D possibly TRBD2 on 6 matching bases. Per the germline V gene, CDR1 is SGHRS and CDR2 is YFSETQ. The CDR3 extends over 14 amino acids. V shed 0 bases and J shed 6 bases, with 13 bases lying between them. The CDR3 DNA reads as TGCGCCAGCAGCTTGGATAGGGAGGTGGCCGAGCAGTACTTC. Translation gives CASSLDREVAEQYF.

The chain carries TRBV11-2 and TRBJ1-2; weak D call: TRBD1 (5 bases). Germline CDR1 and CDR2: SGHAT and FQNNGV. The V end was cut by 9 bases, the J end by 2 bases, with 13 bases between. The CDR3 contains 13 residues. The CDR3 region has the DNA TGTGCCAGTGCGGGGACGGTGAACTATGGCTACACCTTC. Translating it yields CASAGTVNYGYTF.

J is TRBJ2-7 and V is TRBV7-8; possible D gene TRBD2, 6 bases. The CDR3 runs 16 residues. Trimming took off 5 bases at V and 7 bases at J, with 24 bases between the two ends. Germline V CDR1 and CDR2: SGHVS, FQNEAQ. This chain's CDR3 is CASSHQRGAPFPEQYF. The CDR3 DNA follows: TGTGCCAGCAGCCATCAGCGCGGGGCCCCCTTCCCGGAGCAGTACTTC.

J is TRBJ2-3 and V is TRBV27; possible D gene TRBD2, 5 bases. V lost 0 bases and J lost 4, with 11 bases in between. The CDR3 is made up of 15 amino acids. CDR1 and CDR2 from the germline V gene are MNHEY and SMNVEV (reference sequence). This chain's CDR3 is CASSLSGGSPDTQYF. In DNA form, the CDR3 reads TGTGCCAGCAGTTTATCGGGTGGGAGTCCAGATACGCAGTATTTT.

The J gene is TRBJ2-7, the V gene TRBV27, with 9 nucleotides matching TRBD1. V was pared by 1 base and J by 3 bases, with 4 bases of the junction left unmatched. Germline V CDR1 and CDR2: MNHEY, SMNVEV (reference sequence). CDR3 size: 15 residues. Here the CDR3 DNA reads TGTGCCAGCAGTTTATATACAGGGGGCCTCTACGAGCAGTACTTC. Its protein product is CASSLYTGGLYEQYF.

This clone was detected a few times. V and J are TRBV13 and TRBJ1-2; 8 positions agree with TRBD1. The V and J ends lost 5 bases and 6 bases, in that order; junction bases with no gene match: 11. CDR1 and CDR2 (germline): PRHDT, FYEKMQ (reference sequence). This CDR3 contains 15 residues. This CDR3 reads CASSHLEDRENGYTF. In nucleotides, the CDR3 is TGTGCCAGCAGCCACTTGGAGGACAGGGAGAATGGCTACACCTTC.

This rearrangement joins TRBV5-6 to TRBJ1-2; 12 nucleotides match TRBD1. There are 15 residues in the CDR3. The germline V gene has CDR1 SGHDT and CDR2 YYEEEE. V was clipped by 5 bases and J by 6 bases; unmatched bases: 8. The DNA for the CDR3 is TGTGCCAGCAGTTCGGGACAGGGGGCGCCGAATGGCTACACCTTC. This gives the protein CASSSGQGAPNGYTF.

CDR3 protein: CASSPSGASGNYEQYF. The CDR3 DNA reads TGTGCCAGCAGCCCCTCCGGGGCTAGCGGGAACTACGAGCAGTACTTC. This chain links TRBV4-2 with TRBJ2-7, with 9 nucleotides matching TRBD2. CDR1 is LGHNA and CDR2 is YNFKEQ in the germline V gene. V dropped 4 bases and J dropped 3; count of bases not matched to a gene: 10. The CDR3 runs to 16 residues.

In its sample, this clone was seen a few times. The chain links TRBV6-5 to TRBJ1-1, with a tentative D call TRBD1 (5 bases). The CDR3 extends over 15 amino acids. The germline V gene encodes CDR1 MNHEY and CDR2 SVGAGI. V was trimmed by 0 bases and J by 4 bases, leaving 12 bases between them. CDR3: CASSYSSDMATEAFF. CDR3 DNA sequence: TGTGCCAGCAGTTACTCCTCGGACATGGCCACTGAAGCTTTCTTT.

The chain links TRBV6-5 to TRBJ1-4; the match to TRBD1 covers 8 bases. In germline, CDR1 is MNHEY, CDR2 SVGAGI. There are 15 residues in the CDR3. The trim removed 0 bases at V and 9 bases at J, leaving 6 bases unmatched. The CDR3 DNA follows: TGTGCCAGCAGTTACTCTGGACAGGGCGGACAAAAACTGTTTTTT. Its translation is CASSYSGQGGQKLFF.

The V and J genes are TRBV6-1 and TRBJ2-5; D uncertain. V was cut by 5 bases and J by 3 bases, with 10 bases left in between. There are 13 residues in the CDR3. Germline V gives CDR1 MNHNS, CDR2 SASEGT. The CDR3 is CASSILGEETQYF. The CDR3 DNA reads TGTGCCAGCAGTATTTTAGGAGAAGAGACCCAGTACTTC.

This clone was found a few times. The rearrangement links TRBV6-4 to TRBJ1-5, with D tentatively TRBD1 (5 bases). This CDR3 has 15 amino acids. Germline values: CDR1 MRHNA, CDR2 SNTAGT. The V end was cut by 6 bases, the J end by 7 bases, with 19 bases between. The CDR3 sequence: CASRAPSGGGQPQHF. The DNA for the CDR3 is TGTGCCAGCAGGGCCCCTAGCGGGGGAGGCCAGCCCCAGCATTTT.

The CDR3 nucleotides read TGTGCCAGCAGCTCACTAGCGGCGGGTGGGAATGAGCAGTTCTTC. Translated: CASSSLAAGGNEQFF. V usage is TRBV13 and J usage is TRBJ2-1; TRBD2 aligns across 8 bases. Unmatched junction bases numbered 9, after V lost 4 bases and J lost 7 bases. The V gene's germline CDR1 is PRHDT and CDR2 FYEKMQ (reference sequence). The CDR3 loop spans 15 amino acids.

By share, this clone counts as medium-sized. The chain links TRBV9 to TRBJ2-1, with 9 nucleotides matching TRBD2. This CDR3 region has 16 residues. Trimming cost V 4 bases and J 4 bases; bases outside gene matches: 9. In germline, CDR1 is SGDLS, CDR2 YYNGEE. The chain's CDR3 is CASSRGSGLAYNEQFF. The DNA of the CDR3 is TGTGCCAGCAGCAGGGGATCGGGACTAGCTTACAATGAGCAGTTCTTC.

CDR3 DNA: TGTGCCAGCAGCGTAGGGGACAGTACTTTCTACGAGCAGTACTTC. Protein: CASSVGDSTFYEQYF. The rearrangement uses TRBV9 and TRBJ2-7, with TRBD1 identical over 7 bases. Germline-derived CDR1 and CDR2 are SGDLS and YYNGEE. The CDR3 consists of 15 residues. The junction had 6 bases not matched to a gene; V was cut back by 0 bases and J by 3 bases.

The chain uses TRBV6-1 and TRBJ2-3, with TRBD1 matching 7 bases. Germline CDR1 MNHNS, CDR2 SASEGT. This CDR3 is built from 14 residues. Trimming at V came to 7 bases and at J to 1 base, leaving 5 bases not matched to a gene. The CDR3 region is CASTEDRGTDTQYF. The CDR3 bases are TGTGCCAGCACCGAAGACAGGGGCACAGATACGCAGTATTTT.